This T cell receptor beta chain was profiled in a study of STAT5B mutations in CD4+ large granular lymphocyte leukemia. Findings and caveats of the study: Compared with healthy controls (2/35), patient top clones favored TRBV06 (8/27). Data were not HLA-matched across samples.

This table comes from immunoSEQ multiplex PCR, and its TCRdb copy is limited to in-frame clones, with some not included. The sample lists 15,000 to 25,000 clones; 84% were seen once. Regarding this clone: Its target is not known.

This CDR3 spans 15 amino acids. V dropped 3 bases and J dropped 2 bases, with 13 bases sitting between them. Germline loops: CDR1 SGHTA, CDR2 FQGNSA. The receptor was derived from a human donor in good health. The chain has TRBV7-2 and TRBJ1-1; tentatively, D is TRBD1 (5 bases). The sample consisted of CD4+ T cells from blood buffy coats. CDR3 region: CASSFSGGINTEAFF. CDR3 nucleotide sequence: TGTGCCAGCAGCTTCAGCGGGGGGATAAACACTGAAGCTTTCTTT.